Below, 20 T cell receptor beta chains from the same sample are listed, as sequenced in a study of T cells in Graves' hyperthyroidism and ophthalmopathy. Researchers amplified the TCR beta CDR3 regions from RNA transcripts. During a first-round RT-PCR of the TCR CDR3, the HTBI primer set was used. In TCRdb, the multiplex PCR reads were re-called with MiXCR into one record per CDR3 protein. The sample shows 500,000 to 750,000 distinct CDR3 sequences, 11% to 15% of them seen only once. Sequencing used blood. These receptors originate from a woman aged 18-29 years with Graves' ophthalmopathy.

At least ten counts were recorded for this clonotype. The V call is TRBV30, the J call TRBJ1-1, with TRBD1 as a possible D gene (5 bases). The CDR3 contains 13 residues. The germline V gene has CDR1 GTSNPN and CDR2 SVGIG (reference sequence). Trimming took 6 bases from V and 1 from J, leaving 12 bases between them. The CDR3 nucleotides are TGTGCCTGTTCGAGAGGGGCGAACACTGAAGCTTTCTTT. Protein product: CACSRGANTEAFF.

This clonotype appeared many times. V usage is TRBV2 and J usage is TRBJ2-7; 8 bases fit TRBD1. This CDR3 comprises 13 residues. Germline values: CDR1 SNHLY, CDR2 FYNNEI. V lost 7 bases to trimming and J lost 6 bases; unmatched junction nucleotides: 8. This CDR3 reads CASTGQGGGEQYF. Here the CDR3 DNA reads TGTGCCAGCACCGGACAGGGTGGAGGCGAGCAGTACTTC.

The V call is TRBV11-2, the J call TRBJ1-6; 7 nucleotides line up with TRBD1. CDR3 length: 17 residues. Germline values: CDR1 SGHAT, CDR2 FQNNGV. With V trimmed by 5 bases and J by 10 bases, 17 bases remained unmatched. The CDR3 bases are TGTGCCAGCAGCACAAACCGTAGAGGGGGCCGATCCTCACCCCTCCACTTT. Translated: CASSTNRRGGRSSPLHF.

This sequence joins TRBV15 and TRBJ2-5, with 10 bases lining up with TRBD1. Looked up from germline, CDR1 is LNHNV and CDR2 is YYDKDF (reference sequence). This CDR3 is built from 15 residues. The junction had 2 bases not matched to a gene; V was cut back by 1 base and J by 3 bases. The CDR3 coding sequence is TGTGCCACCAGCAGAGTCGGACAGGGGGAAGAGACCCAGTACTTC. Translating it yields CATSRVGQGEETQYF. Drawing the rest from reference TRBV15 and TRBJ2-5, the complete variable domain is DAMVIQNPRYQVTQFGKPVTLSCSQTLNHNVMYWYQQKSSQAPKLLFHYYDKDFNNEADTPDNFQSRRPNTSFCFLDIRSPGLGDTAMYLCATSRVGQGEETQYFGPGTRLLVL.

This clonotype was seen a few times. The DNA of the CDR3 is TGCGCCAGCAGCCAATACCGGGACAGCTCCTACGAGCAGTACTTC. Its translation: CASSQYRDSSYEQYF. This chain uses TRBV4-1 with TRBJ2-7; 7 bases match TRBD1. The J segment lost 0 bases and the V segment lost 2 bases, leaving 4 bases of the junction unmatched. CDR3 size: 15 residues. Germline V lookup: CDR1 MGHRA, CDR2 YSYEKL.

This clonotype has ten or more counts. This chain joins TRBV30 and TRBJ2-1; D perhaps matches TRBD2 (5 bases). There are 15 residues in the CDR3. Looked up from germline, CDR1 is GTSNPN and CDR2 is SVGIG (reference sequence). Trimming removed 3 bases from V and 2 bases from J, with 14 bases in between. In DNA, the CDR3 is TGTGCCTGGAGGGAAGGACTGCCCACCTACAATGAGCAGTTCTTC. Translating it yields CAWREGLPTYNEQFF.

This clonotype showed up just a few times. A junction boundary mismatches the germline segment, possibly from a read error. The gene calls are TRBV2 and TRBJ2-1; no firm D call. Germline lookup yields CDR1 SNHLY and CDR2 FYNNEI. CDR3 size: 17 residues. CDR3 region: CANSSHRWGRWDNEQFF. Written as DNA, the CDR3 is TGTGCCAACAGTTCCCACCGTTGGGGAAGATGGGACAATGAGCAGTTCTTC.

This chain uses TRBV27 with TRBJ2-7; 12 nucleotides align to TRBD1. V trimming: 1 base; J trimming: 5 bases; junction bases outside the gene matches: 3. The CDR3 runs 15 residues. CDR1 is MNHEY and CDR2 is SMNVEV in the germline V gene (reference sequence). The CDR3 nucleotides read TGTGCCAGCAGTTTATTGGGACAGGGGGCGCACGAGCAGTACTTC. Translated: CASSLLGQGAHEQYF.

This clonotype was counted only a few times. Just one base apart from a much larger clone, this may be a read error. This rearrangement joins TRBV2 to TRBJ2-7, with 7 nucleotides matching TRBD2. The CDR3 is 12 amino acids. The V gene's germline CDR1 is SNHLY and CDR2 FYNNEI. CDR3 DNA sequence: TGTACCAGCAGTGGGGAGGGTCCCGAGCAGTACTTC. This encodes CTSSGEGPEQYF. The full variable domain, completed using reference TRBV2 and TRBJ2-7, is EPEVTQTPSHQVTQMGQEVILRCVPISNHLYFYWYRQILGQKVEFLVSFYNNEISEKSEIFDDQFSVERPDGSNFTLKIRSTKLEDSAMYFCTSSGEGPEQYFGPGTRLTVT.

Of note for this clonotype: A much more abundant neighbour one base away suggests this may be a read error. The rearrangement links TRBV30 to TRBJ1-2; D ambiguous. V lost 3 bases, J lost 7 bases, and 9 bases lay in between. CDR3 length: 11 amino acids. Looked up from germline, CDR1 is GTSNPN and CDR2 is SVGIG (reference sequence). CDR3: CAWSGVGGYTF. The CDR3 bases are TGTGCCTGGAGCGGGGTAGGTGGCTACACCTTC.

This clonotype was counted many times. V is TRBV7-2 and J is TRBJ2-3; D unclear. V dropped 8 bases and J dropped 2 bases, with 17 bases sitting between them. The germline CDR1 and CDR2 sequences are SGHTA and FQGNSA. The length of the CDR3 is 15 residues. CDR3 protein: CASASQVGNTDTQYF. CDR3 DNA sequence: TGTGCCAGCGCCTCCCAGGTCGGCAACACAGATACGCAGTATTTT.

The chain uses TRBV28 and TRBJ2-5; possibly TRBD1 for D (6 bases). This CDR3 comprises 13 residues. V shed 6 bases and J shed 5 bases, with 13 bases lying between them. CDR1 and CDR2 from the germline V gene are MDHEN and SYDVKM. The CDR3 loop reads CASSQGRVETQYF. The CDR3 region has the DNA TGTGCCAGCAGCCAGGGGCGCGTGGAGACCCAGTACTTC. Based on the CDR3 plus reference TRBV28 and TRBJ2-5, the full variable domain is DVKVTQSSRYLVKRTGEKVFLECVQDMDHENMFWYRQDPGLGLRLIYFSYDVKMKEKGDIPEGYSVSREKKERFSLILESASTNQTSMYLCASSQGRVETQYFGPGTRLLVL.

This sequence joins TRBV2 and TRBJ2-1, with 15 positions matching TRBD2. Germline CDR1 SNHLY, CDR2 FYNNEI. Germline trimming cut 4 bases from V and 8 bases from J; bases unmatched to any gene: 3. The CDR3 consists of 15 residues. The CDR3 region is CASSGTSGRGDEQFF. In DNA, the CDR3 is TGTGCCAGCAGTGGGACTAGCGGGAGGGGCGATGAGCAGTTCTTC.

This clonotype was found many times. This chain joins TRBV3-1 and TRBJ2-7, with D perhaps being TRBD1 or TRBD2 (5 bases each). Trimming shortened V by 2 bases and J by 3 bases, and 11 bases separated the two germline ends. The CDR3 runs 14 residues. Germline V gene sequence: CDR1 LGHDT, CDR2 YNNKEL (reference sequence). CDR3 sequence: CASSQTWDGYEQYF. The CDR3 coding sequence is TGTGCCAGCAGCCAAACGTGGGACGGCTACGAGCAGTACTTC.

The chain links TRBV15 to TRBJ1-1; 7 bases fit TRBD1. Germline V lookup: CDR1 LNHNV, CDR2 YYDKDF (reference sequence). The CDR3 is 14 residues long. The V segment lost 3 bases and the J segment 5 bases; nucleotides outside the gene matches: 6. The CDR3 here is CATSSSGGGTEAFF. The DNA of the CDR3 is TGTGCCACCAGCAGCTCAGGGGGAGGAACTGAAGCTTTCTTT.

This clonotype came up many times. This sequence joins TRBV5-1 and TRBJ1-2; 7 nucleotides line up with TRBD1. This CDR3 has 14 residues. Germline V lookup: CDR1 SGHRS, CDR2 YFSETQ. V shed 1 base and J 3 bases; nucleotides not matched to a gene: 3. This CDR3 reads CASSLRGRDYGYTF. The CDR3 region has the DNA TGCGCCAGCAGCTTGAGGGGGCGCGACTATGGCTACACCTTC.

This clonotype was detected many times. The chain carries TRBV7-3 and TRBJ2-3, with TRBD2 as a possible D gene (6 bases). V dropped 6 bases and J dropped 2 bases, with 15 bases sitting between them. The CDR3 consists of 15 residues. Germline V CDR1 and CDR2: SGHTA, FQGTGA. Written as DNA, the CDR3 is TGTGCCAGCAGGCCCTCGGGACTCATCACAGATACGCAGTATTTT. This gives the protein CASRPSGLITDTQYF.

This clonotype was counted many times. CDR3 DNA sequence: TGTGCCACCAGTGATTTCGGAGGTCACAATGAGCAGTTCTTC. Translated, it gives CATSDFGGHNEQFF. This rearrangement joins TRBV24-1 to TRBJ2-1; a possible D gene is TRBD2 (5 bases). This CDR3 contains 14 residues. V shed 1 base and J shed 5 bases, with 8 bases lying between them. Looked up from germline, CDR1 is KGHDR and CDR2 is SFDVKD.

Many counts were recorded for this clonotype. The chain joins TRBV4-2 to TRBJ2-5; D not certain. CDR1 and CDR2 (germline): LGHNA, YNFKEQ. CDR3 length equals 12 residues. Trimming took 4 bases from V and 5 from J, leaving 8 bases between them. As DNA, the CDR3 is TGTGCCAGCAGCCCTCACGGGGAGACCCAGTACTTC. Protein product: CASSPHGETQYF.

The gene calls are TRBV6-9 and TRBJ2-7; no definite D call. Germline-derived CDR1 and CDR2 are MNHGY and SVAAGI. Trimming stripped 3 bases from V and 5 bases from J, with 5 bases between. The CDR3 is 11 amino acids. CDR3 DNA sequence: TGTGCCAGCAGTTACCCCAACGAGCAGTACTTC. It translates to CASSYPNEQYF.